The 30 T cell receptor beta chains given below trace back to one sample, sequenced in a study of preoperative IRX-2 immunotherapy in early breast cancer. Assay used: immunoSEQ multiplex PCR; TCRdb lists only in-frame clones, some missing. The profile shows tens of thousands of clones, 70% to 85% of them singletons. Treatment in this sample: preoperative locoregional IRX-2 cytokine immunotherapy. The sample was acquired from a patient treated with IRX-2 immunotherapy. The receptors stem from a human donor with breast cancer.

V usage is TRBV28 and J usage is TRBJ2-1; D gene uncertain. Germline V CDR1 and CDR2: MDHEN, SYDVKM. Deletions cut 3 bases from V and 3 bases from J, with 12 bases between. CDR3 length: 15 residues. CDR3 loop: CASSFEQISYNEQFF. The CDR3 nucleotides are TGTGCCAGCAGTTTTGAACAGATAAGCTACAATGAGCAGTTCTTC.

This clone was detected once. The chain joins TRBV7-8 to TRBJ1-1; D remains ambiguous. Looked up from germline, CDR1 is SGHVS and CDR2 is FQNEAQ. The CDR3 is 13 amino acids. V gave up 4 bases and J gave up 4 bases, with 10 bases separating them. CDR3 sequence reads: CASSSKQTTEAFF. The CDR3 coding sequence is TGTGCCAGCAGCTCGAAACAGACCACTGAAGCTTTCTTT.

The chain uses TRBV6-8 and TRBJ1-4, with D perhaps matching TRBD1 (5 bases). The CDR3 covers 15 residues. CDR1 is MNHGY and CDR2 is SAAAGT in the germline V gene. The ends were cut back, 1 base at V and 8 bases at J, with 14 bases in the middle. CDR3 in DNA: TGTGCCAGCAGTTACTTTGGTAGGGGCAGCGAAAAACTGTTTTTT. It codes for CASSYFGRGSEKLFF.

J is TRBJ1-4 and V is TRBV11-3, with a possible D match to TRBD1 (5 bases). The CDR3 runs to 14 residues. V was pared by 3 bases and J by 8 bases, with 13 bases between. CDR1 and CDR2 from the germline V gene are SGHNT and YENEEA. The CDR3 spells CASSLGGGTEKLFF. For the CDR3, the DNA is TGTGCCAGCAGCTTGGGGGGAGGGACCGAAAAACTGTTTTTT.

This clone came up once. This sequence joins TRBV6-8 and TRBJ2-2; 9 nucleotides agree with TRBD2. The CDR3 loop spans 16 amino acids. Trimming removed 10 bases from V and 0 bases from J; junction bases left unmatched: 9. Per germline, CDR1 MNHGY and CDR2 SAAAGT. Here the CDR3 reads CAIKPSGDSNTGELFF. CDR3 coding DNA: TGTGCCATCAAGCCTAGCGGGGATTCGAACACCGGGGAGCTGTTTTTT.

As to this clone: The junction differs from germline at one of its ends, possibly a read error. The CDR3 sequence is CASSLELAGAHEQYF. The CDR3, as DNA: TGTGCCAGCAGYTTAGAACTAGCGGGAGCCCACGAGCAGTACTTC. V and J are TRBV11-3 and TRBJ2-7; 11 bases map to TRBD2. Germline loops: CDR1 SGHNT, CDR2 YENEEA. The CDR3 consists of 15 residues.

This clone was counted only a few times. The chain is built from TRBV6-8 and TRBJ1-1; maybe TRBD1 (5 bases). The CDR3 runs 16 residues. V was cut by 2 bases and J by 1 base, with 14 bases left in between. The germline gives CDR1 MNHGY, CDR2 SAAAGT. The CDR3 spells CASSYHNQGPNTEAFF. CDR3 coding DNA: TGTGCCAGCAGTTACCACAATCAGGGTCCGAACACTGAAGCTTTCTTT.

The chain links TRBV11-3 to TRBJ2-3; 9 bases match TRBD2. The CDR3 loop spans 16 amino acids. Germline loops: CDR1 SGHNT, CDR2 YENEEA. Trimming at V came to 1 base and at J to 4 bases, leaving 6 bases not matched to a gene. In nucleotides, the CDR3 is TGTGCCAGCAGCTTAGTGGGCGGGAGGGCCCCAGATACGCAGTATTTT. Its protein product is CASSLVGGRAPDTQYF.

The chain has TRBV29-1 and TRBJ1-1; D is unresolved. The CDR3 runs 13 residues. Germline loops: CDR1 SQVTM, CDR2 ANQGSEA. V was cut by 4 bases and J by 5 bases, with 14 bases left in between. This chain's CDR3 is CSVGRPGGTEAFF. The CDR3 bases are TGCAGCGTTGGACGACCGGGCGGGACTGAAGCTTTCTTT.

The chain combines TRBV18 with TRBJ1-2; no firm D call. The CDR3 extends over 14 amino acids. The germline CDR1 and CDR2 sequences are KGHSH and LQKENI. Trimming shortened V by 3 bases and J by 8 bases, and 16 bases separated the two germline ends. Here the CDR3 reads CASSPGPFPGGYTF. CDR3 nucleotides: TGTGCCAGCTCACCTGGACCCTTCCCGGGGGGCTACACCTTC.

The V call is TRBV19, the J call TRBJ1-5, with D possibly being TRBD1 (6 bases). The V and J ends lost 7 bases and 7 bases respectively, with 11 bases between them. The CDR3 has 12 amino acids. Germline V gene data show CDR1 as LNHDA and CDR2 as SQIVND (reference sequence). The CDR3 sequence: CASTTGKQPQHF. The CDR3 nucleotides read TGTGCCAGTACCACAGGGAAGCAGCCCCAGCATTTT.

V usage is TRBV18 and J usage is TRBJ2-2; D gene ambiguous. V dropped 3 bases and J dropped 8 bases, with 16 bases sitting between them. CDR3 length: 15 amino acids. Germline lookup yields CDR1 KGHSH and CDR2 LQKENI. The DNA for the CDR3 is TGTGCCAGCTCACCTGGACCAACGGCCGGGGGGGAGCTGTTTTTT. This sequence encodes CASSPGPTAGGELFF.

The chain joins TRBV28 to TRBJ1-2; TRBD1 is a possible D gene (5 bases). This CDR3 has 14 amino acids. V was clipped by 6 bases and J by 6 bases, with 17 bases between them. Germline loops: CDR1 MDHEN, CDR2 SYDVKM. The CDR3 sequence is CASREGPGRHGYTF. DNA of the CDR3: TGTGCCAGCAGAGAAGGGCCGGGACGGCATGGCTACACCTTC.

This chain links TRBV7-1 with TRBJ2-7, with D tentatively TRBD2 (6 bases). TRBV7-1 is reported as an ORF; its role is uncertain. The CDR3 spans 14 residues. Trimming pared 7 bases from V and 2 bases from J, leaving 15 bases between. The DNA for the CDR3 is TGTGCCAGCAACGTTGGCGGGACCGCCTACGAGCAGTACTTC. This codes for CASNVGGTAYEQYF.

This chain joins TRBV19 and TRBJ1-5, with a tentative D call TRBD1 (5 bases). Trimming took 4 bases from V and 2 from J, leaving 6 bases between them. Germline V gives CDR1 LNHDA, CDR2 SQIVND (reference sequence). The CDR3 is 13 amino acids. CDR3 nucleotides: TGTGCCAGTAGTAAACAGGGCAATCAGCCCCAGCATTTT. This codes for CASSKQGNQPQHF.

V and J are TRBV11-3 and TRBJ2-7; a possible D gene is TRBD1 (5 bases). Germline loops: CDR1 SGHNT, CDR2 YENEEA. This CDR3 comprises 14 residues. Trimming pared 5 bases from V and 1 base from J, leaving 12 bases between. The CDR3 is CASSRNQGSYEQYF. In DNA form, the CDR3 reads TGTGCCAGCAGCAGAAACCAGGGATCCTACGAGCAGTACTTC.

The chain employs TRBV6-8 and TRBJ1-6; D might be TRBD1 (5 bases). V was trimmed by 2 bases and J by 0 bases, leaving 11 bases between them. Germline CDR1 reads MNHGY; CDR2 reads SAAAGT. CDR3 length: 17 residues. CDR3 in DNA: TGTGCCAGCAGTTACAGGGACTCCCGCTCCTATAATTCACCCCTCCACTTT. It translates to CASSYRDSRSYNSPLHF.

This rearrangement joins TRBV23-1 to TRBJ2-7; 8 nucleotides agree with TRBD2. TRBV23-1 has ORF status, its function being uncertain. Trimming cost V 6 bases and J 3 bases; bases outside gene matches: 16. The CDR3 runs 17 residues. The CDR3 sequence is CASSQPNAGGRVYEQYF. CDR3 bases: TGCGCCAGCAGCCAACCCAATGCGGGAGGAAGGGTCTACGAGCAGTACTTC.

The chain joins TRBV11-3 to TRBJ1-6; D call uncertain. The V gene's germline CDR1 is SGHNT and CDR2 YENEEA. V was pared by 3 bases and J by 11 bases, with 14 bases between. The CDR3 contains 14 residues. CDR3 in amino acids: CASSLSNLITPLHF. The CDR3, as DNA: TGTGCCAGCAGCTTGTCCAACCTCATTACACCCCTCCACTTT.

The chain is built from TRBV30 and TRBJ2-5; a possible D gene is TRBD2 (6 bases). The CDR3 covers 11 residues. V was cut by 1 base and J by 7 bases, with 7 bases left in between. Germline values: CDR1 GTSNPN, CDR2 SVGIG (reference sequence). CDR3 residues: CAWSAGGTQYF. CDR3 in DNA: TGTGCCTGGAGTGCCGGGGGGACCCAGTACTTC.

This chain links TRBV11-3 with TRBJ1-3, with D possibly matching TRBD1 (6 bases). The CDR3 is 15 amino acids. Trimming removed 2 bases from V and 2 bases from J, with 10 bases in between. Looked up from germline, CDR1 is SGHNT and CDR2 is YENEEA. This chain's CDR3 is CASSLSGTPGNTIYF. Here the CDR3 DNA reads TGTGCCAGCAGCTTATCTGGGACACCTGGAAACACCATATATTTT.

The CDR3 spells CASSRRTANTEAFF. CDR3 bases: TGTGCCAGCAGCCGACGGACGGCAAACACTGAAGCTTTCTTT. The chain combines TRBV7-1 with TRBJ1-1, with D hard to call. TRBV7-1 is flagged as an ORF with uncertain function. V lost 5 bases, J lost 2 bases, and 12 bases lay in between. The CDR3 extends over 14 amino acids.

The chain uses TRBV11-3 and TRBJ2-6, with D uncertain. CDR1 is SGHNT, CDR2 YENEEA, per germline. V lost 5 bases and J lost 1, with 6 bases in between. This CDR3 has 14 amino acids. The CDR3 region has the DNA TGTGCCAGCAGCCAAGGATCTGGGGCCAACGTCCTGACTTTC. It codes for CASSQGSGANVLTF. Together with reference TRBV11-3 and TRBJ2-6, the CDR3 gives the full variable domain: EAGVVQSPRYKIIEKKQPVAFWCNPISGHNTLYWYLQNLGQGPELLIRYENEEAVDDSQLPKDRFSAERLKGVDSTLKIQPAELGDSAVYLCASSQGSGANVLTFGAGSRLTVL.

This chain joins TRBV6-8 and TRBJ1-5; D might be TRBD1 (5 bases). Germline CDR1 MNHGY, CDR2 SAAAGT. CDR3 length: 14 residues. Trimming took off 6 bases at V and 4 bases at J, with 13 bases between the two ends. As DNA, the CDR3 is TGTGCCAGCAGCCCACCAGACAGAAATCAGCCCCAGCATTTT. Encoded protein: CASSPPDRNQPQHF.

V usage is TRBV15 and J usage is TRBJ1-1, with D possibly matching TRBD1 (6 bases). Germline CDR1 LNHNV, CDR2 YYDKDF (reference sequence). The length of the CDR3 is 16 residues. V gave up 1 base and J gave up 0 bases, with 12 bases separating them. CDR3 amino acids: CATSRAGTRLNTEAFF. For the CDR3, the DNA is TGTGCCACCAGCAGAGCAGGGACACGTTTGAACACTGAAGCTTTCTTT.

The sample holds a few counts of this clone. The chain links TRBV6-8 to TRBJ1-1; D not resolved. The ends were cut back, 6 bases at V and 7 bases at J, with 18 bases in the middle. The CDR3 sequence is 14 residues long. Germline CDR1 MNHGY, CDR2 SAAAGT. The CDR3 bases are TGTGCCAGCAGCCCCCAACCCAACCCAGGTGAAGCTTTCTTT. It specifies CASSPQPNPGEAFF.

The V call is TRBV28, the J call TRBJ1-2, with D maybe TRBD1 (5 bases). CDR1 MDHEN and CDR2 SYDVKM come from the germline V gene. Trimming took off 3 bases at V and 4 bases at J, with 12 bases between the two ends. CDR3 length: 14 residues. The CDR3 sequence is CASSFLTEVYGYTF. The DNA of the CDR3 is TGTGCCAGCAGTTTTCTGACAGAAGTCTATGGCTACACCTTC.

Only a few counts were recorded for this clone. Distinct nucleotide sequences in the sample also encode this CDR3. CDR3 loop: CATSREGAASTDTQYF. The CDR3 DNA is TGTGCCACCAGCAGAGAGGGGGCCGCTAGCACAGATACGCAGTATTTT. The V call is TRBV15, the J call TRBJ2-3, with D maybe TRBD1 (6 bases). V lost 0 bases and J 0 bases, leaving 10 bases between the germline ends. Germline CDR1 reads LNHNV; CDR2 reads YYDKDF (reference sequence). CDR3 length: 16 amino acids.

The V call is TRBV11-3, the J call TRBJ2-1, with TRBD2 matching over 9 bases. V lost 8 bases, J lost 6 bases, and 11 bases stayed unmatched. Germline V gene lookup returns CDR1 SGHNT and CDR2 YENEEA. This CDR3 is 15 amino acids long. CDR3 protein: CASRERLAGTNEQFF. The CDR3 DNA sequence: TGTGCCAGCCGAGAGAGGCTAGCGGGAACCAATGAGCAGTTCTTC.

The chain recombines TRBV15 with TRBJ1-2, with 7 bases matching TRBD1. This CDR3 region has 16 residues. Germline V gene data show CDR1 as LNHNV and CDR2 as YYDKDF (reference sequence). Germline trimming cut 1 base from V and 4 bases from J; bases unmatched to any gene: 9. The DNA for the CDR3 is TGTGCCACCAGCAGAGGAACAGGGGCACTCCTCTATGGCTACACCTTC. Residues: CATSRGTGALLYGYTF.